The sequence of this T cell receptor beta chain was determined in a study of T cell responses to AZD1222 COVID-19 vaccine (dated by TCRdb to about 2021). Regarding the complete study: Because spike-specific TCR depth and breadth did not differ between the two schedules, AZD1222 recipients who got a second dose at roughly 4 weeks were pooled with those who got a second dose at roughly 12 weeks. A total of 233 trial participants underwent TCR sequencing, of whom around 210 had received two doses of AZD1222 and approximately 25 had received two doses of the MenACWY control vaccine. Trial participants were enrolled by age into 18-55, 56-69 and 70-plus year subgroups, with roughly 160, 29 and 62 TCR-sequenced participants respectively. The study at large found these results: Because no samples from the day 14 peak response were available, repertoires could be characterized only after the peak T cell response. Reportedly, almost half of the unique spike-specific TCRs recognized epitopes lying outside the regions that are mutated in the B.1.351 and B.1.1.7 variants. Most participants were white British and females outnumbered males, and the authors suggested that clonal diversity may have been underestimated. Conclusions about previously exposed vaccinees were limited because only a handful of AZD1222 recipients were SARS-CoV-2 seropositive at baseline. A significant rise in spike-specific TCR breadth and depth was observed after two AZD1222 doses relative to day 0 and relative to MenACWY recipients. The 56-69-year group was small, and its depth increase did not reach significance, likely because of low power. The vaccine-associated CD4 TCRs covered the entire spike protein, and the dominant responses fell in regions 160-218 and 743-854.

The CDR3 regions of human TCRbeta chains were analyzed by immunosequencing. The study's own analysis went as follows. TCRs in the repertoires were matched against a reference library of SARS-CoV-2-specific TCRs that had been generated with the MIRA antigen-specificity platform. Breadth meant the fraction of unique TCRs that were SARS-CoV-2-associated, whereas depth meant the fraction of total T cells that were SARS-CoV-2-associated. Using the MIRA data, each spike-specific TCR was mapped to the spike region that the TCR reacts to and placed in a CD4 or CD8 class. Log10-transformed breadth and depth values were compared by one-way ANOVA with Sidak's multiple comparisons tests. TCRdb took over this immuneACCESS table, retaining in-frame rearrangements with V and J assigned. Such tables are incomplete; in checked studies, under half of the missing clones stem from an unresolved V gene, and the remainder is unexplained. Clonal size and the V and J genes are those of that table, whereas D and trimming came from the DNA. For this sample the table gives approximately 180,000 clones, of which approximately 90% were detected only once. The top ten constitute about 2.5% of the sample.

This clone was detected once. This receptor's antigen is unknown. No much larger clone exists at a distance of one base, and base qualities are not known. Taken from cysteine to phenylalanine, the CDR3 has 13 residues. The retained sequence is limited to the CDR3, 39 bases, with the frame set at the first base. Trimming removed 4 bases from V and 11 bases from J, leaving 15 bases between the germline ends. For CDR1 and CDR2, the germline V gene lists SGHDN and FVKESK. What this sample's time point label stands for: baseline before first vaccination. Vaccinee samples were obtained from the UK trials COV001 and COV002, which included a single-blind randomized controlled phase 2/3 trial of AZD1222 (ChAdOx1 nCoV-19) in healthy adults. For TCRbeta chain sequencing, PBMC samples from trial participants were taken at day 0 and at day 28 after the second dose.

Source: peripheral blood, taken on day 0 of AZD1222 vaccination. Rearrangement joined TRBV14 to TRBJ1-3; 5 matching bases give a weak D call of TRBD1. The receptor was isolated from an adult in good health. The sequenced DNA: TGTGCCAGCAGCCCTGGAGAGGGGCTGGCCATATATTTT. Protein translation: CASSPGEGLAIYF.